A selection of T cell receptor beta chains follows, all from one sample in a study of blood T cells in healthy people across ages. TCRdb independently ran MiXCR on the 5' RACE reads; one entry per CDR3 protein. The top ten clones hold under 25% of a sample with about 720,000 distinct CDR3 sequences, 20% to 25% of them seen once. The sample was blood. The receptor source for this set is a man between 65 and 85 years old in good health. Each CDR3 is given without its conserved first and last residue. D genes are given only for firm matches.

v_call	d_call	j_call	cdr3_aa
TRBV28	-	TRBJ1-1	ASATPANTEAF
TRBV30	-	TRBJ1-2	AWEIGGYGYGYT
TRBV2	-	TRBJ1-5	ASSERSPLSNQPQH
TRBV6-5	-	TRBJ1-2	ASSYRAGHTGGYT
TRBV14	TRBD1	TRBJ2-5	ASSRLLGQGGETQY
TRBV20-1	TRBD2	TRBJ2-3	SARDSSGRNTQY
TRBV7-9	TRBD1	TRBJ2-1	ASSLGTGYGNEQF
TRBV7-2	-	TRBJ2-1	ASSGGGHEQF
TRBV15	-	TRBJ2-1	ATQQEDRLYNEQF
TRBV28	TRBD1	TRBJ1-2	ATRIGQADYGYT
TRBV4-3	TRBD2	TRBJ2-1	ASSQDFLLAGAYNEQF
TRBV18	TRBD1	TRBJ2-1	ASSTGWDRGYNEQF
TRBV5-1	TRBD1	TRBJ1-1	ASSYPRGRDTEAF
TRBV12-3/TRBV12-4	-	TRBJ1-4	ASSAIINEKLF
TRBV5-1	TRBD1	TRBJ1-2	ASSTGTGHYGYT
TRBV4-2	TRBD1	TRBJ1-2	ASSRETGDEGYGYT
TRBV7-2	-	TRBJ2-1	ASSLLASSDEQF
TRBV5-1	-	TRBJ1-1	ASNVDVAFGTEAF
TRBV14	TRBD1	-	ASSQELGTGGWNEQF
TRBV25-1	-	TRBJ2-1	ASGRTASNEQF
TRBV3-1	-	TRBJ2-1	ASSQVIRNEQF
TRBV29-1	-	TRBJ1-1	SVNMRGGQTEAF
TRBV12-3/TRBV12-4	-	TRBJ2-3	ASSSPRDTQY
TRBV5-1	TRBD1	TRBJ1-4	ASSLMTGDNEKLF
TRBV5-1	-	TRBJ1-1	ASSSTGGSTEAF
TRBV20-1	-	TRBJ2-1	SPQGISYNGQF
TRBV4-1	-	TRBJ2-3	ASSQGFRGGTDTQY
TRBV27	TRBD1	TRBJ1-4	ASRGTGVLEKLF
TRBV29-1	-	TRBJ2-4	SVVLGGIQY
TRBV28	-	TRBJ1-5	ASSSLQPQH
TRBV28	-	TRBJ2-7	ASKEHTLYEQY
TRBV5-6	-	TRBJ2-1	ASSAGRPAYNEQF
TRBV3-1	-	TRBJ1-4	ASSQVSVGEKLF
TRBV10-3	TRBD1	TRBJ2-7	AISPGQGAGTVYYEQY
TRBV6-6	TRBD1	TRBJ1-2	ASSPDRSISYGYT
TRBV15	TRBD1	TRBJ1-6	ATSRVRTGPNSPLH
TRBV3-1	-	TRBJ1-6	ASSLRDRDPTLH
TRBV4-3	-	TRBJ1-1	ASSQGGEQEAF
TRBV4-2	-	TRBJ1-2	ASSQGDSYGYT
TRBV10-3	-	TRBJ2-5	AISESEGTGKIQETQY